The next 31 T cell receptor beta chains were all read from a single sample in a study of cytomegalovirus exposure and HLA in healthy donors. Researchers ran the PCR with 60 Vbeta and 13 Jbeta primers. Clones were sequenced by immunoSEQ multiplex PCR, and TCRdb holds only the in-frame ones, with some missing. Among 150,000 to 180,000 clones listed, approximately 72% were seen once. Material: PBMCs. The receptors here all came from a man between 18 and 29 years old in good health and CMV-seronegative.

This chain uses TRBV6-1 with TRBJ1-1; D call uncertain. V was cut by 6 bases and J by 4 bases, with 12 bases left in between. Germline V gives CDR1 MNHNS, CDR2 SASEGT. The CDR3 sequence is 13 residues long. The DNA for the CDR3 is TGTGCCAGCAGAATACCCCGAGCCACTGAAGCTTTCTTT. Translation gives CASRIPRATEAFF.

The rearrangement links TRBV6-6 to TRBJ2-3, with D possibly being TRBD1 (6 bases). Germline assignment: CDR1 MNHNY and CDR2 SVGAGI (reference sequence). V lost 6 bases and J 0 bases, leaving 10 bases between the germline ends. The CDR3 covers 14 residues. The chain's CDR3 is CASRQGPSTDTQYF. CDR3 nucleotides: TGTGCCAGCAGACAGGGCCCAAGCACAGATACGCAGTATTTT.

The chain couples TRBV19 to TRBJ1-1; D is unresolved. The germline CDR1 and CDR2 sequences are LNHDA and SQIVND (reference sequence). V shed 5 bases and J shed 1 base, with 11 bases lying between them. This CDR3 is built from 14 residues. The CDR3 nucleotides read TGTGCCAGTAGTGCCTTTGACTCGAACACTGAAGCTTTCTTT. This gives the protein CASSAFDSNTEAFF.

This rearrangement joins TRBV2 to TRBJ1-2; no firm D call. Germline V CDR1 and CDR2: SNHLY, FYNNEI. This CDR3 contains 13 residues. V was shortened by 2 bases and J by 2 bases, with 6 bases between the two germline ends. The CDR3: CASSENINYGYTF. CDR3 in DNA: TGTGCCAGCAGTGAAAATATAAACTATGGCTACACCTTC.

V and J are TRBV2 and TRBJ2-2; the D gene is possibly TRBD1 (7 bases). CDR3 length equals 19 residues. V shed 6 bases and J shed 2 bases, with 25 bases lying between them. Germline lookup yields CDR1 SNHLY and CDR2 FYNNEI. CDR3 amino acids: CASRTQGGVRIPNTGELFF. The DNA for the CDR3 is TGTGCCAGCAGGACCCAGGGGGGCGTCCGAATCCCTAACACCGGGGAGCTGTTTTTT.

J is TRBJ1-4 and V is TRBV5-1; possibly TRBD1 for D (5 bases). The CDR3 loop spans 15 amino acids. V was clipped by 4 bases and J by 8 bases, with 18 bases between them. Germline CDR1 SGHRS, CDR2 YFSETQ. The CDR3 loop reads CASSGSGTSGEKLFF. In DNA form, the CDR3 reads TGCGCCAGCAGCGGATCCGGGACGAGCGGGGAAAAACTGTTTTTT.

The J gene is TRBJ1-6, the V gene TRBV27, with 7 bases aligning to TRBD1. With 8 bases clipped from V and 2 bases from J, the junction kept 6 bases outside the gene matches. The CDR3 consists of 15 residues. Germline CDR1 is MNHEY and CDR2 is SMNVEV (reference sequence). Here the CDR3 DNA reads TGTGCCAGCGTCCGGGACAGCCCCTATAATTCACCCCTCCACTTT. It codes for CASVRDSPYNSPLHF.

This clone was counted a single time. The V call is TRBV18, the J call TRBJ2-3; D is perhaps TRBD2 (6 bases). Germline CDR1 is KGHSH and CDR2 is LQKENI. CDR3 length equals 13 residues. Trimming left V 0 bases short and J 6 bases short, with 7 bases between. The CDR3 sequence: CASSPPGGDTQYF. In DNA, the CDR3 is TGTGCCAGCTCACCACCCGGGGGTGATACGCAGTATTTT.

The chain recombines TRBV29-1 with TRBJ1-1; 7 bases map to TRBD1. V was clipped by 4 bases and J by 3 bases; unmatched bases: 2. Germline values: CDR1 SQVTM, CDR2 ANQGSEA. The CDR3 loop spans 12 amino acids. The DNA for the CDR3 is TGCAGCGTTGTGGGACAGTACACTGAAGCTTTCTTT. Translating it yields CSVVGQYTEAFF.

This rearrangement joins TRBV2 to TRBJ2-3; 15 bases map to TRBD2. The CDR3 spans 15 residues. Germline V CDR1 and CDR2: SNHLY, FYNNEI. V shed 6 bases and J 8 bases; nucleotides not matched to a gene: 6. CDR3 coding DNA: TGTGCCAGCAGCGGGACTAGCGGGGGGTTCGGTACGCAGTATTTT. It is translated as CASSGTSGGFGTQYF.

The V gene is TRBV7-9, the J gene TRBJ1-1; TRBD1 matches at 8 bases. This CDR3 region has 15 residues. Germline V lookup: CDR1 SEHNR, CDR2 FQNEAQ (reference sequence). V lost 3 bases, J lost 5 bases, and 8 bases stayed unmatched. CDR3 protein: CASSFLQGGVTEAFF. CDR3 bases: TGTGCCAGCAGCTTCTTACAGGGGGGAGTTACTGAAGCTTTCTTT.

The gene calls are TRBV7-9 and TRBJ2-6; D is possibly TRBD2 (6 bases). Germline V gives CDR1 SEHNR, CDR2 FQNEAQ (reference sequence). V lost 5 bases to trimming and J lost 2 bases, with 22 bases between them. CDR3 size: 19 residues. CDR3 amino acids: CASSHGIGQGGAGANVLTF. As DNA, the CDR3 is TGTGCCAGCAGCCATGGCATTGGGCAGGGAGGCGCTGGGGCCAACGTCCTGACTTTC.

About this clone itself: The junction departs from the called germline gene at one end, perhaps through a read error. In nucleotides, the CDR3 is TGTGCCAGCAGCGCTACAACTCCTGGGGCCAACGGCCTGACTTTC. Encoded protein: CASSATTPGANGLTF. This chain joins TRBV5-4 and TRBJ2-6; a possible D gene is TRBD1 (5 bases). Germline CDR1 and CDR2: SGHNT and YYREEE (reference sequence). The CDR3 totals 15 residues.

The chain employs TRBV6-5 and TRBJ2-7; tentative D call: TRBD1 (6 bases). V gave up 6 bases and J gave up 3 bases, with 12 bases separating them. CDR3 length equals 13 residues. CDR1 is MNHEY, CDR2 SVGAGI, per germline. The CDR3 sequence is CASRQGSDYEQYV. The DNA of the CDR3 is TGTGCCAGCAGACAGGGTTCCGACTACGAGCAGTACGTC.

Notes on this clone: Its ends do not fully match the called genes, so a read error is possible. The genes are TRBV7-9 and TRBJ1-1, with D perhaps matching TRBD1 (6 bases). The V gene's germline CDR1 is SEHNR and CDR2 FQNEAQ (reference sequence). The CDR3 is 13 amino acids. The CDR3 loop is CSSSLAGATEAFF. CDR3 coding DNA: TGTTCCAGCAGCTTAGCGGGGGCCACTGAAGCTTTCTTT.

This clone was seen once. The J gene is TRBJ2-7, the V gene TRBV7-8; 7 bases align to TRBD1. J was trimmed by 2 bases and V by 5 bases; bases with no gene match: 3. The germline gives CDR1 SGHVS, CDR2 FQNEAQ. The CDR3 extends over 13 amino acids. In DNA, the CDR3 is TGTGCCAGCAGCCCCCAGGGGGCCTACGAGCAGTACGTC. Translated, it gives CASSPQGAYEQYV.

There are a few counts of this clone. The chain carries TRBV30 and TRBJ2-1, with 12 positions matching TRBD2. CDR3 length equals 14 residues. Germline CDR1 and CDR2: GTSNPN and SVGIG (reference sequence). V was clipped by 4 bases and J by 7 bases; unmatched bases: 5. Here the CDR3 reads CAWTSGGGGNEQFF. The CDR3 DNA sequence: TGTGCCTGGACTAGCGGGGGGGGTGGGAATGAGCAGTTCTTC.

This chain links TRBV23-1 with TRBJ2-7, with 7 bases identical to TRBD1. TRBV23-1 is an ORF, with its function uncertain. J lost 3 bases, V lost 2 bases, and 16 bases had no gene match. CDR3 length: 18 amino acids. CDR3 protein: CASSQPGQTERRNYEQYF. The CDR3 region has the DNA TGCGCCAGCAGTCAACCGGGACAGACTGAAAGGCGGAACTACGAGCAGTACTTC.

This clone was seen only a few times. The J gene is TRBJ1-5, the V gene TRBV19, with 9 bases lining up with TRBD1. CDR3 length equals 14 residues. The germline CDR1 and CDR2 sequences are LNHDA and SQIVND (reference sequence). With 4 bases clipped from V and 5 bases from J, the junction kept 3 bases outside the gene matches. CDR3 sequence: CASSRGQGDQPQHF. CDR3 DNA: TGTGCCAGTAGTAGGGGACAGGGCGATCAGCCCCAGCATTTT.

J is TRBJ1-6 and V is TRBV6-5, with D possibly matching TRBD1 (5 bases). Trimming cost V 5 bases and J 8 bases, with 13 bases left between them. This CDR3 contains 14 residues. The V gene's germline CDR1 is MNHEY and CDR2 SVGAGI. This chain's CDR3 is CASSRQNIYSPLHF. As DNA, the CDR3 is TGTGCCAGCAGTCGACAGAACATTTATTCACCCCTCCACTTT.

This chain joins TRBV9 and TRBJ2-3, with 7 bases matching TRBD2. The germline CDR1 and CDR2 sequences are SGDLS and YYNGEE. This CDR3 comprises 14 residues. The V gene end was trimmed by 0 bases and the J gene end by 6 bases; junction bases not matched to a gene: 4. The CDR3 nucleotides read TGTGCCAGCAGCGTAGGGACTAGTTATGATACGCAGTATTTT. Encoded protein: CASSVGTSYDTQYF.

The chain couples TRBV7-9 to TRBJ1-1, with 7 positions matching TRBD1. The CDR3 runs 16 residues. Germline V gene lookup returns CDR1 SEHNR and CDR2 FQNEAQ (reference sequence). V gave up 5 bases and J gave up 3 bases; unmatched junction bases: 12. The CDR3 spells CASSTYRQGADTEAFF. The CDR3 bases are TGTGCCAGCAGCACGTACAGACAGGGAGCGGACACTGAAGCTTTCTTT.

The V gene is TRBV6-5, the J gene TRBJ1-1; 7 bases align to TRBD1. Trimming at V came to 6 bases and at J to 7 bases, leaving 8 bases not matched to a gene. CDR1 and CDR2 (germline): MNHEY, SVGAGI. The CDR3 spans 13 residues. This chain's CDR3 is CASSATGTYEAFF. Here the CDR3 DNA reads TGTGCCAGCAGCGCGACAGGGACCTATGAAGCTTTCTTT.

This chain connects TRBV10-3 to TRBJ2-7, with TRBD1 matching 8 bases. The CDR3 runs to 12 residues. Germline V CDR1 and CDR2: ENHRY, SYGVKD. Trimming at V came to 3 bases and at J to 5 bases, leaving 0 bases not matched to a gene. For the CDR3, the DNA is TGTGCCATCAGTGAACAGGGGGACGAGCAGTACGTC. This codes for CAISEQGDEQYV.

This chain links TRBV9 with TRBJ1-3; no definite D call. The CDR3 is 17 amino acids. Germline values: CDR1 SGDLS, CDR2 YYNGEE. The ends were cut back, 0 bases at V and 2 bases at J, with 15 bases in the middle. The CDR3 sequence: CASSVEWWSGAGNTIYF. The CDR3 DNA follows: TGTGCCAGCAGCGTAGAGTGGTGGAGTGGAGCTGGAAACACCATATATTTT.

The chain carries TRBV6-6 and TRBJ1-6, with 8 bases aligning to TRBD1. Germline V gives CDR1 MNHNY, CDR2 SVGAGI (reference sequence). This CDR3 has 15 residues. J was trimmed by 6 bases and V by 6 bases; bases with no gene match: 7. This chain's CDR3 is CASRPGQGGNSPLHF. For the CDR3, the DNA is TGTGCCAGCAGACCCGGACAGGGAGGTAATTCACCCCTCCACTTT.

The chain couples TRBV6-1 to TRBJ1-5, with 9 nucleotides matching TRBD1. The trim removed 6 bases at V and 2 bases at J, leaving 8 bases unmatched. The CDR3 runs 16 residues. Germline CDR1 MNHNS, CDR2 SASEGT. CDR3 sequence reads: CASREQGAGGNQPQHF. In nucleotides, the CDR3 is TGTGCCAGCAGGGAACAGGGGGCGGGCGGCAATCAGCCCCAGCATTTT.

This clone was detected only a few times. This rearrangement joins TRBV6-5 to TRBJ1-2; 7 bases are a match to TRBD1. V lost 5 bases, J lost 4 bases, and 10 bases stayed unmatched. The CDR3 extends over 15 amino acids. Germline V lookup: CDR1 MNHEY, CDR2 SVGAGI. CDR3 DNA sequence: TGTGCCAGCAGTCCGACGACAGGGATGGGCTATGGCTACACCTTC. It translates to CASSPTTGMGYGYTF.

This clone was recorded once. V is TRBV27 and J is TRBJ2-4, with D hard to call. The CDR3 is 16 residues long. Germline V lookup: CDR1 MNHEY, CDR2 SMNVEV (reference sequence). V gave up 3 bases and J gave up 1 base, with 13 bases separating them. CDR3 amino acids: CASSFVGLMAKNIQYF. The CDR3 bases are TGTGCCAGCAGTTTTGTTGGGCTTATGGCCAAAAACATTCAGTACTTC.

The rearrangement links TRBV19 to TRBJ1-2, with D unclear. CDR3 length equals 11 residues. Germline CDR1 reads LNHDA; CDR2 reads SQIVND (reference sequence). Trimming stripped 6 bases from V and 8 bases from J, with 10 bases between. The CDR3 DNA sequence: TGTGCCAGTAGAGCCCCAGGAGGCTACACCTTC. It yields the protein CASRAPGGYTF.

This chain joins TRBV5-6 and TRBJ2-5; 9 nucleotides line up with TRBD1. V dropped 4 bases and J dropped 6; count of bases not matched to a gene: 10. Germline V CDR1 and CDR2: SGHDT, YYEEEE. The CDR3 spans 15 residues. The CDR3 here is CASSLTGTGTKTQYF. The CDR3 DNA is TGTGCCAGCAGCCTAACCGGGACAGGGACCAAGACCCAGTACTTC.